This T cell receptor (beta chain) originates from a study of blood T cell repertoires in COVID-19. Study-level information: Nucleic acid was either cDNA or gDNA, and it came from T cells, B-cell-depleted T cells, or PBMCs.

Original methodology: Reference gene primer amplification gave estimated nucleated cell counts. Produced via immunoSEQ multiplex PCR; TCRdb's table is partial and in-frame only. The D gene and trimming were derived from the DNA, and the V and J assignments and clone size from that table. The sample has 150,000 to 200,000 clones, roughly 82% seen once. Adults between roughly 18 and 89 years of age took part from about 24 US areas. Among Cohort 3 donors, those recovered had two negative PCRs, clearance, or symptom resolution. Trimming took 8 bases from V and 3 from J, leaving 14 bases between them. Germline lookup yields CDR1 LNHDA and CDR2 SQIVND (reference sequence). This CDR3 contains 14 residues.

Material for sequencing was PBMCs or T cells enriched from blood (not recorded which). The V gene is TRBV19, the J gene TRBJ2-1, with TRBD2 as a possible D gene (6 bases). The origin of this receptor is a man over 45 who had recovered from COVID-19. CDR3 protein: CASSPGSRYNEQFF. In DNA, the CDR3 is TGTGCCAGTTCTCCCGGGAGTCGCTACAATGAGCAGTTCTTC.